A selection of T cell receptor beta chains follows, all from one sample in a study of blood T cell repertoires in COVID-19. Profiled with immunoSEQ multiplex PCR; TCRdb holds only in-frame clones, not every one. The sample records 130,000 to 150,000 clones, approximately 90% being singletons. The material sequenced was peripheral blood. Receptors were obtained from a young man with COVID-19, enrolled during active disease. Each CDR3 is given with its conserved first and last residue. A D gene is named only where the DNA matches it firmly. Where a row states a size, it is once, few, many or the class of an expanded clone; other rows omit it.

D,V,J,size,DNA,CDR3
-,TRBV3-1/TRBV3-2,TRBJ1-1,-,TGTGCCAGCAGCCAGTATCGCAGGGCGAACACTGAAGCTTTCTTT,CASSQYRRANTEAFF
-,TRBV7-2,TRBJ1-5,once,TGTGCCAGCAGCTTAGATCCGGAGCAGCCCCAGCATTTT,CASSLDPEQPQHF
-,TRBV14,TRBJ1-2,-,TGTGCCAGCAGCCAAGGGACAGCCCGCGACTATGGCTACACCTTC,CASSQGTARDYGYTF
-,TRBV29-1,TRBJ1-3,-,TGCAGCGTTGCCGGAAGACTTGGAAACACCATATATTTT,CSVAGRLGNTIYF
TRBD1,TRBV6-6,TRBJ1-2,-,TGTGCCAGCAGTTCCCAGGGGGCGATGTATGGCTACACCTTC,CASSSQGAMYGYTF
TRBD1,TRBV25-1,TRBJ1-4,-,TGTGCCAGCAGAGACAGGGTTAATGAAAAACTGCTTTTT,CASRDRVNEKLLF
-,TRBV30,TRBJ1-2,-,TGTGCCTGGAGTACCGGGTTGGGCTATGGCTACACCTTC,CAWSTGLGYGYTF
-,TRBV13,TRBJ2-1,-,TGTGCCAGCAGCATCTCCAATGAGCAGTTCTTC,CASSISNEQFF
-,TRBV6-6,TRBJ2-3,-,TGTGCCAGCAGTTACCGTACAGATACGCAGTATTTT,CASSYRTDTQYF
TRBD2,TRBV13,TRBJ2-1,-,TGTGCCAGCAGCTTAGAACCGGGACTAGCGGTCTACAATGAGCAGTTCTTC,CASSLEPGLAVYNEQFF
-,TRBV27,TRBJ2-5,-,TGTGCCAGCAGGAGAACAGGGCCCCAAGAGACCCAGTACTTC,CASRRTGPQETQYF
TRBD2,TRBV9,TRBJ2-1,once,TGTGCCAGCAGCGTAGGGGTAGCGGGAGGGGTCAATGAGCAGTTCTTC,CASSVGVAGGVNEQFF
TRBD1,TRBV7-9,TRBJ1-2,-,TGTGCCAGCAGGGGGACAGGCAACTATGGCTACACCTTC,CASRGTGNYGYTF
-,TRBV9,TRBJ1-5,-,TGTGCCAGCAGCGTAGAGGGACACGTGAATCAGCCCCAGCATTTT,CASSVEGHVNQPQHF
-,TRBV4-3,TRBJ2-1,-,TGCGCCAGCCGGGGTCCTACCAATGAGCAGTTCTTC,CASRGPTNEQFF
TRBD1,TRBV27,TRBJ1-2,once,TGTGCCAGCAGTTTGCGGGGACAGTATGGCTACACCTTC,CASSLRGQYGYTF
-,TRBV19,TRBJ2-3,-,TGTGCCACCACGACACGCGGGGCCCCAACGCAGTATTTT,CATTTRGAPTQYF
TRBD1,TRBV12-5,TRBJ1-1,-,TGTGCTAGTGGTCTCGGGACAGGCACTGAAGCTTTCTTT,CASGLGTGTEAFF
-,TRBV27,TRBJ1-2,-,TGTGCCAGCAGGCCTACAGGGCTCTATGGCTACACCTTC,CASRPTGLYGYTF
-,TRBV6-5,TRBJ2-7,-,TGTGCCAGCAGTTACGCTGGGGCCCCCTCGGGGCAGTACTTC,CASSYAGAPSGQYF
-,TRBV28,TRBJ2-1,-,TGTGCCAGCAGTTTGAGCCTGACTACCTCCCCCTACAATGAGCAGTTCTTC,CASSLSLTTSPYNEQFF
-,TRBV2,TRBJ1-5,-,TGTGCCAGCGTATTGGAGAGCAATCAGCCCCAGCATTTT,CASVLESNQPQHF
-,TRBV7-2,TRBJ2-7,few,TGTGCCAGCAGCTTAGTCGGCAGCGTTTACGAGCAGTACTTC,CASSLVGSVYEQYF
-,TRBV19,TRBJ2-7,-,TGTGCCAGTAGTATGGCTCCAGTCTACGAGCAGTACTTC,CASSMAPVYEQYF
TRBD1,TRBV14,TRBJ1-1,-,TGTGCCAGCAGCCTCCAGGGGGTACCTAACACTGAAGCTTTCTTT,CASSLQGVPNTEAFF
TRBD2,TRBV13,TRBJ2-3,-,TGTGCCAGCAGCCCTCCCGGGACTAGCGGGAGGAAGGATACGCAGTATTTT,CASSPPGTSGRKDTQYF
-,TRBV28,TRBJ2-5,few,TGTGCCAGCAGTCATACAGGTGCCCAAGAGACCCAGTACTTC,CASSHTGAQETQYF
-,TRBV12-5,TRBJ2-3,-,TGTGCTAGTGGGGAACAGTCCCCAGATACGCAGTATTTT,CASGEQSPDTQYF
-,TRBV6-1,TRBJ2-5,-,TGTGCCAGCAGTGAACTCCAAATACAGGGAACCCAGTACTTC,CASSELQIQGTQYF
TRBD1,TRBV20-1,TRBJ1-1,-,TGCAGTGCTAGAGATGACAGGGTGGCTTTCTTT,CSARDDRVAFF
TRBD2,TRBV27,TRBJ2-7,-,TGTGCCAGCAGCCGTCGGACTAGCGGGAGGGCCAGCCACGAGCAGTACTTC,CASSRRTSGRASHEQYF
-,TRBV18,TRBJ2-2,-,TGTGCCAGCTCACTGATCAGATCGAACACCGGGGAGCTGTTTTTT,CASSLIRSNTGELFF
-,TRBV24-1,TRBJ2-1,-,TGTGCCACCAGTGATCGGCGGGCCGACAATGAGCAGTTCTTC,CATSDRRADNEQFF
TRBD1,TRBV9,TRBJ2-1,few,TGTGCCAGCAGCTCGGGACAGGGCGTCCACAATGAGCAGTTCTTC,CASSSGQGVHNEQFF
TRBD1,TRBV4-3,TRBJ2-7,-,TGCGCCAGCAGCCCGGGACAGGGGGCGTACGAGCAGTACTTC,CASSPGQGAYEQYF